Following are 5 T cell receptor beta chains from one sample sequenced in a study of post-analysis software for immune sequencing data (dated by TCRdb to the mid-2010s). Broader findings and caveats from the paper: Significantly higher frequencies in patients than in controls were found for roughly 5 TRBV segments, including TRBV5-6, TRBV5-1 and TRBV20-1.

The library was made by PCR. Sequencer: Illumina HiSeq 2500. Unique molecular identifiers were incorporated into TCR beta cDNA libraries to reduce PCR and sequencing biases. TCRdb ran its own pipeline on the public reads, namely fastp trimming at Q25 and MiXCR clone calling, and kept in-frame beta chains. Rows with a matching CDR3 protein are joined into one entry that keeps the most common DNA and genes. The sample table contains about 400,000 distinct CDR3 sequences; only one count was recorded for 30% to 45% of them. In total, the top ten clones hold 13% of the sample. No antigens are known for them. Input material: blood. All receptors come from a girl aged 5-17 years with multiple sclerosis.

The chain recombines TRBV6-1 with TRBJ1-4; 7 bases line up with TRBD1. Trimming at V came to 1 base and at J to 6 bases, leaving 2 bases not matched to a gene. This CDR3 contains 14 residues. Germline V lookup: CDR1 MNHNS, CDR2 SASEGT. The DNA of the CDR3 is TGTGCCAGCAGTGAAGGACAGGGCCATGAAAAACTGTTTTTT. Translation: CASSEGQGHEKLFF.

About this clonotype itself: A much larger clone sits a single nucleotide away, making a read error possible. CDR3 bases: TGTGCCAGCAGCTTAGACCGGTACAATGAGCAGTACTTC. Protein sequence: CASSLDRYNEQYF. The V call is TRBV7-6, the J call TRBJ2-5; no clear D. V was shortened by 1 base and J by 11 bases, with 14 bases between the two germline ends. CDR1 is SGHVS and CDR2 is FNYEAQ in the germline V gene. This CDR3 comprises 13 residues.

CDR3 coding DNA: TGTGCCAGCAGCCCGACAGGGGGCTGGGATCAGCCCCAGCATTTT. Translation gives CASSPTGGWDQPQHF. The chain joins TRBV7-2 to TRBJ1-5; 10 positions match TRBD1. The CDR3 has 15 residues. Germline CDR1 reads SGHTA; CDR2 reads FQGNSA. Germline trimming cut 5 bases from V and 5 bases from J; bases unmatched to any gene: 6.

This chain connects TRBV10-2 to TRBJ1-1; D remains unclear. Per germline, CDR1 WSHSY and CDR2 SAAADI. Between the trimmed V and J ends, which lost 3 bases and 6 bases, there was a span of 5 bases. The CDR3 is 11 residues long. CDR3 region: CASSETAEAFF. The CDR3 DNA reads TGCGCCAGCAGTGAAACGGCTGAAGCTTTCTTT.

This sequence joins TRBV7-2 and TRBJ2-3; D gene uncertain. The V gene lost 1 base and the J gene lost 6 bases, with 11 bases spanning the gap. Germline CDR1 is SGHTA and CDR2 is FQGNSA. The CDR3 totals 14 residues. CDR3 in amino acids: CASSLGRAGDTQYF. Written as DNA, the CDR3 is TGTGCCAGCAGCTTAGGCCGGGCCGGGGATACGCAGTATTTT.